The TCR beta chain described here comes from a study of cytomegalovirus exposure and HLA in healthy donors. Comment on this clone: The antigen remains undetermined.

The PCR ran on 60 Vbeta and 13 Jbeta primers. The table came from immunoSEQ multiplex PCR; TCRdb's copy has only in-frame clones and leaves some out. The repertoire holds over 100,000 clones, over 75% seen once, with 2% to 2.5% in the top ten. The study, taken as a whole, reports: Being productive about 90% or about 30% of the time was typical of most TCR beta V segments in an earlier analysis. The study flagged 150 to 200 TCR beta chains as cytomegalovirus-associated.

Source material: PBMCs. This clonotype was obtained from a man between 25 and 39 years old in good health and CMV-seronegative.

This CDR3 reads CAGRSSGRGGPNTGELFF. CDR3 nucleotide sequence: TGTGCCGGCCGATCTTCGGGGCGGGGGGGCCCGAACACCGGGGAGCTGTTTTTT. V gene TRBV28 combines with J gene TRBJ2-2, with 9 nucleotides matching TRBD2. With 11 bases clipped from V and 0 bases from J, the junction kept 16 bases outside the gene matches. The CDR3 is 18 amino acids. Germline CDR1 MDHEN, CDR2 SYDVKM.